A single sample gave rise to the 17 T cell receptor beta chains below, sequenced in a study of CD8+ T cells in alopecia areata. RNA extraction was followed by reverse transcription into cDNA, which acted as the sequencing template. Data came from immunoSEQ multiplex PCR; TCRdb stores just in-frame clones and leaves some out. The profile covers over 200,000 clones, with 57% appearing a single time and approximately 0.45% taken by the ten largest. Sequenced material: CD4+ T cells sorted from blood, taken at week 0. Receptors originate from a human donor with alopecia areata.

The rearrangement uses TRBV30 and TRBJ2-3; TRBD2 aligns across 9 bases. V dropped 2 bases and J dropped 4; count of bases not matched to a gene: 10. The CDR3 totals 16 residues. Per germline, CDR1 GTSNPN and CDR2 SVGIG (reference sequence). The DNA of the CDR3 is TGTGCCTGGAGTACCCGGGGTAGCGGGAGCCCAGATACGCAGTATTTT. Protein: CAWSTRGSGSPDTQYF.

The chain combines TRBV5-4 with TRBJ1-2, with D uncertain. Between the trimmed V and J ends, which lost 6 bases and 8 bases, there was a span of 14 bases. The germline CDR1 and CDR2 sequences are SGHNT and YYREEE (reference sequence). The CDR3 is made up of 12 amino acids. In nucleotides, the CDR3 is TGTGCCAGCACCACCCCCGGGCGCGGCTACACCTTC. It encodes CASTTPGRGYTF.

This chain joins TRBV27 and TRBJ1-1; 7 nucleotides match TRBD1. The ends lost 0 bases at V and 0 bases at J; junction bases unmatched: 1. The CDR3 runs 15 residues. Germline V lookup: CDR1 MNHEY, CDR2 SMNVEV (reference sequence). CDR3 in DNA: TGTGCCAGCAGTTTATCGACAGGGTTGAACACTGAAGCTTTCTTT. It translates to CASSLSTGLNTEAFF.

The chain uses TRBV9 and TRBJ2-1; 10 bases are shared with TRBD2. The V and J ends lost 7 bases and 7 bases, in that order; junction bases with no gene match: 8. The germline CDR1 and CDR2 sequences are SGDLS and YYNGEE. The CDR3 totals 14 residues. The CDR3 coding sequence is TGTGCCAGCCGTCCGGGGACTAGCGTAAATGAGCAGTTCTTC. It yields the protein CASRPGTSVNEQFF.

The chain recombines TRBV7-6 with TRBJ2-1; 7 bases fit TRBD1. The J segment lost 9 bases and the V segment lost 5 bases, leaving 13 bases of the junction unmatched. In germline, CDR1 is SGHVS, CDR2 FNYEAQ. The CDR3 totals 15 residues. CDR3 in DNA: TGTGCCAGCAGCCTACGGACAGGACTTCGGGGTGAGCAGTTCTTC. It yields the protein CASSLRTGLRGEQFF.

The chain joins TRBV29-1 to TRBJ1-4; D is unclear. Germline CDR1 and CDR2: SQVTM and ANQGSEA. This CDR3 region has 13 residues. V lost 5 bases, J lost 3 bases, and 10 bases lay in between. For the CDR3, the DNA is TGCAGCGTTTACAGCGAGCCTAATGAAAAACTGTTTTTT. This codes for CSVYSEPNEKLFF.

J is TRBJ2-1 and V is TRBV7-2, with D perhaps matching TRBD1 (6 bases). Per germline, CDR1 SGHTA and CDR2 FQGNSA. This CDR3 comprises 16 residues. V was shortened by 1 base and J by 2 bases, with 12 bases between the two germline ends. CDR3 nucleotides: TGTGCCAGCAGCTTAGTGGGCAGGGGCGCCTACAATGAGCAGTTCTTC. Its translation is CASSLVGRGAYNEQFF.

The rearrangement uses TRBV30 and TRBJ1-6; 9 bases agree with TRBD1. V shed 4 bases, J shed 9 bases, and the junction held 4 bases outside the gene matches. Germline V lookup: CDR1 GTSNPN, CDR2 SVGIG (reference sequence). This CDR3 has 13 residues. This CDR3 is CAWKRTGVSPLHF. The CDR3 DNA reads as TGTGCCTGGAAGAGGACAGGGGTTTCACCCCTCCACTTT.

The chain couples TRBV4-1 to TRBJ1-5; 7 nucleotides agree with TRBD1. Trimming at V came to 0 bases and at J to 1 base, leaving 0 bases not matched to a gene. Germline V lookup: CDR1 MGHRA, CDR2 YSYEKL. The CDR3 length is 15 residues. In DNA form, the CDR3 reads TGCGCCAGCAGCCAAGAACAGGGGAGCAATCAGCCCCAGCATTTT. It yields the protein CASSQEQGSNQPQHF.

This clone has only one observation. J is TRBJ2-7 and V is TRBV5-6; D is perhaps TRBD1 (6 bases). Germline V gene sequence: CDR1 SGHDT, CDR2 YYEEEE. V lost 2 bases, J lost 4 bases, and 13 bases lay in between. The CDR3 is made up of 14 amino acids. CDR3 nucleotides: TGTGCCAGCAGCTTTCTTTCAGGGGTGTACGAGCAGTACTTC. Its translation: CASSFLSGVYEQYF.

This clone was detected once. The chain carries TRBV27 and TRBJ1-6; TRBD1 matches 7 bases. This CDR3 comprises 14 residues. The junction had 5 bases not matched to a gene; V was cut back by 5 bases and J by 7 bases. Per the germline V gene, CDR1 is MNHEY and CDR2 is SMNVEV (reference sequence). CDR3 sequence reads: CASSGGQPNSPLHF. In DNA form, the CDR3 reads TGTGCCAGCAGTGGGGGACAGCCGAATTCACCCCTCCACTTT.

This chain connects TRBV7-2 to TRBJ1-2, with D possibly matching TRBD1 (6 bases). The V end lost 1 base, the J end lost 2 bases, and 11 bases lay between the germline ends. CDR1 and CDR2 from the germline V gene are SGHTA and FQGNSA. The length of the CDR3 is 15 residues. Here the CDR3 reads CASSLGPDRNYGYTF. The CDR3 nucleotides are TGTGCCAGCAGCTTAGGCCCTGACAGGAACTATGGCTACACCTTC.

The rearrangement joins TRBV5-1 to TRBJ2-4; D remains unclear. Trimming removed 0 bases from V and 0 bases from J, with 4 bases in between. Germline V gives CDR1 SGHRS, CDR2 YFSETQ. The CDR3 consists of 14 residues. CDR3: CASSLAAAKNIQYF. Written as DNA, the CDR3 is TGCGCCAGCAGCTTGGCGGCAGCCAAAAACATTCAGTACTTC.

As for this clone: An end of the junction differs from the germline gene, which may be a read error. The chain employs TRBV4-1 and TRBJ2-2; TRBD2 matches at 10 bases. CDR1 and CDR2 from the germline V gene are MGHRA and YSYEKL. This CDR3 spans 17 amino acids. This chain's CDR3 is CAGSQGEAGGPDGELFF. In DNA, the CDR3 is TGCGCCGGCAGCCAAGGGGAAGCGGGAGGGCCGGACGGGGAGCTGTTTTTT.

The chain couples TRBV5-1 to TRBJ1-2, with D possibly being TRBD1 (5 bases). Germline-derived CDR1 and CDR2 are SGHRS and YFSETQ. The CDR3 has 19 residues. V dropped 2 bases and J dropped 2 bases, with 25 bases sitting between them. The DNA for the CDR3 is TGCGCCAGCAGCTTTTCGGCTGACAGACCCACCCGGGGAAACTATGGCTACACCTTC. This encodes CASSFSADRPTRGNYGYTF.

The V call is TRBV6-5, the J call TRBJ1-5; 7 nucleotides match TRBD1. The CDR3 runs 14 residues. Per germline, CDR1 MNHEY and CDR2 SVGAGI. J was trimmed by 6 bases and V by 2 bases; bases with no gene match: 4. The CDR3 here is CASSYDRVGQPQHF. As DNA, the CDR3 is TGTGCCAGCAGTTACGACAGGGTGGGTCAGCCCCAGCATTTT.

The chain joins TRBV7-2 to TRBJ1-5; TRBD1 matches 7 bases. CDR1 SGHTA and CDR2 FQGNSA come from the germline V gene. The J segment lost 4 bases and the V segment lost 5 bases, leaving 5 bases of the junction unmatched. The CDR3 sequence is 14 residues long. CDR3 coding DNA: TGTGCCAGCAGCACGGGACAGAGAAATCAGCCCCAGCATTTT. Translating it yields CASSTGQRNQPQHF.